This record concerns one T cell receptor beta chain sequence. Its target is not known. The CDR3 consists of 13 residues. Trimming shortened V by 8 bases and J by 1 base, and 11 bases separated the two germline ends. This record belongs to a study of T cells in Graves' hyperthyroidism and ophthalmopathy. Study-wide context: Peripheral blood samples were taken at initial diagnosis, prior to any treatment. Study outcomes and limitations: A 13 V-J signature model discriminated ophthalmopathy versus stable hyperthyroidism. Clonotypes that were expanded in thyroid above 0.001 mostly appeared in blood too.

RNA transcripts provided the source from which TCR beta CDR3 regions were amplified. Initially, a first-round RT-PCR of the TCR CDR3 employed the HTBI primer set. Using its own MiXCR run on the multiplex PCR reads, TCRdb lists one record per CDR3 protein. The sample holds roughly 500,000 distinct CDR3 sequences, approximately 15% seen once. Fresh peripheral blood, roughly 10 ml of it, supplied the PBMCs. This chain connects TRBV12-3 or TRBV12-4 to TRBJ1-1, with D maybe TRBD1 (5 bases). Sequenced material: blood. The origin of this receptor is a woman aged 30 to 39 with Graves' hyperthyroidism that later progressed to Graves' ophthalmopathy. This CDR3 is CASRPGTNTEAFF. The CDR3 DNA sequence: TGTGCCAGCCGCCCGGGGACGAACACTGAAGCTTTCTTT.